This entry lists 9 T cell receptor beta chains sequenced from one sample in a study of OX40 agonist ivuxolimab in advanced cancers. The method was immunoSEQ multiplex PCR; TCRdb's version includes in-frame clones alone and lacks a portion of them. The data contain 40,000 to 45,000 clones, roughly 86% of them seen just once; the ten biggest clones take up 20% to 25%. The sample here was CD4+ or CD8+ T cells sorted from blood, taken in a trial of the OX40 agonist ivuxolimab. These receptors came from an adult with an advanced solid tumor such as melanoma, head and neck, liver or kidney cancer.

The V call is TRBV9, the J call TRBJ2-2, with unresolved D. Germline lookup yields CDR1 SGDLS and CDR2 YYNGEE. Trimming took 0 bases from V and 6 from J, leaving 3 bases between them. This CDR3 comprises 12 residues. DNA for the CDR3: TGTGCCAGCAGCGTAGAAGCCGGGGAGCTGTTTTTT. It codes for CASSVEAGELFF. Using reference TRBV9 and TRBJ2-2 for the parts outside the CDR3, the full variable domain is DSGVTQTPKHLITATGQRVTLRCSPRSGDLSVYWYQQSLDQGLQFLIQYYNGEERAKGNILERFSAQQFPDLHSELNLSSLELGDSALYFCASSVEAGELFFGEGSRLTVL.

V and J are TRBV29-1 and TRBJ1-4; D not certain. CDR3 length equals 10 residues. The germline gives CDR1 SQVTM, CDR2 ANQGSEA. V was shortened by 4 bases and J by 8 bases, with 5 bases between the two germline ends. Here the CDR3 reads CSVVHEKLFF. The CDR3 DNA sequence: TGCAGCGTTGTACACGAAAAACTGTTTTTT.

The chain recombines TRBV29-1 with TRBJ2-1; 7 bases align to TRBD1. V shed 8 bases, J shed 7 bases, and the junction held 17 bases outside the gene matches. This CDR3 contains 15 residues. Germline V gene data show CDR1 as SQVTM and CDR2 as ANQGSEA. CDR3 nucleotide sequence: TGCAGCTCATTGAACTCCAGGGGGACGGTGAATGAGCAGTTCTTC. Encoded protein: CSSLNSRGTVNEQFF.

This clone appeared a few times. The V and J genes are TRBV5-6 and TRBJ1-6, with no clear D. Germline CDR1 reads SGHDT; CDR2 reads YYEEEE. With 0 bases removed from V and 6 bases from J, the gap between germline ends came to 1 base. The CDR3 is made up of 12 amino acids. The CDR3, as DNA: TGTGCCAGCAGCTTGGCTAATTCACCCCTCCACTTT. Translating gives CASSLANSPLHF.

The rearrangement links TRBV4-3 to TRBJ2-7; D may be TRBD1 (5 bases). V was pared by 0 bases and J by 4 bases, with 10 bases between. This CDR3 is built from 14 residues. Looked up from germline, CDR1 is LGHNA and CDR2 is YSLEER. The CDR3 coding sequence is TGCGCCAGCAGCCAAGAAGGGGTTGGTTACGAGCAGTACTTC. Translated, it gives CASSQEGVGYEQYF.

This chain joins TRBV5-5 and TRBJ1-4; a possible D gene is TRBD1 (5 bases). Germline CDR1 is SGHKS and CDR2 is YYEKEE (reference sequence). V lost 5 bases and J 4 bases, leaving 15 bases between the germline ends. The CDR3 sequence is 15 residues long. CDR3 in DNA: TGTGCCAGCAGTTCTGCACAGGAGATTAATGAAAAACTGTTTTTT. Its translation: CASSSAQEINEKLFF.

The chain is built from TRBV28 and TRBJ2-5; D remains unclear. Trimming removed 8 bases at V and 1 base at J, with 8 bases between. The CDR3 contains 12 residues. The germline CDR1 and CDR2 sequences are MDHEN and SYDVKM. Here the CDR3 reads CASLDIQETQYF. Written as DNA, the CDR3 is TGTGCCAGCCTAGACATCCAAGAGACCCAGTACTTC.

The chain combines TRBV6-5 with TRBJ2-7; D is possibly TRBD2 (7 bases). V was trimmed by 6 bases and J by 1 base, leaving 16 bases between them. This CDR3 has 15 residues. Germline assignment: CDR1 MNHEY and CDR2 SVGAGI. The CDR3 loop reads CASSAGAPSSYEQYF. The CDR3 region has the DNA TGTGCCAGCAGCGCGGGGGCGCCCAGTTCCTACGAGCAGTACTTC.

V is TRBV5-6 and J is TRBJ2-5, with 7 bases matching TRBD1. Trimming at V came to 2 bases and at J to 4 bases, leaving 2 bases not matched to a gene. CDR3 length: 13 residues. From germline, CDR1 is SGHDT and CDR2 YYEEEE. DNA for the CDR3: TGTGCCAGCAGCTTTAGGGGGCTAGAGACCCAGTACTTC. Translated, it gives CASSFRGLETQYF.